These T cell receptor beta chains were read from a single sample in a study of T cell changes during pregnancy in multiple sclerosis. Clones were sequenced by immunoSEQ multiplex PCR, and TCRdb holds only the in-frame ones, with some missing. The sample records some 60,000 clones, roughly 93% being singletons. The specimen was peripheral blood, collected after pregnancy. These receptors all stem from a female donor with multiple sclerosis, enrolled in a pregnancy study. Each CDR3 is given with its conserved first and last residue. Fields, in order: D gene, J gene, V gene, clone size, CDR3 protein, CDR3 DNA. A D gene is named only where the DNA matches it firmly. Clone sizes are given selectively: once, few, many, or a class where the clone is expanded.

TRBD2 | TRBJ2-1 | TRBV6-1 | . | CASSAGLAGYNEQFF | TGTGCCAGCAGTGCGGGACTAGCGGGATACAATGAGCAGTTCTTC
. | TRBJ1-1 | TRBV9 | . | CASSVGVGQGGTEAFF | TGTGCCAGCAGCGTAGGAGTTGGGCAGGGAGGCACTGAAGCTTTCTTT
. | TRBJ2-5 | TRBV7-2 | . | CASSLESGKPVTQYF | TGTGCCAGCAGCTTAGAATCGGGGAAACCAGTAACCCAGTACTTC
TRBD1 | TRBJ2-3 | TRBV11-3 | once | CASSSYRGRDTQYF | TGTGCCAGCAGCTCCTACAGGGGGCGAGATACGCAGTATTTT
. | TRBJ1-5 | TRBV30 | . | CAWAQGNQPQHF | TGTGCCTGGGCTCAGGGCAATCAGCCCCAGCATTTT
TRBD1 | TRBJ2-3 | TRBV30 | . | CAWKRQGTDTQYF | TGTGCCTGGAAGAGACAGGGGACAGATACGCAGTATTTT
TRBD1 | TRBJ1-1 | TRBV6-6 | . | CASSFGQGYTEAFF | TGTGCCAGCAGTTTCGGACAGGGATACACTGAAGCTTTCTTT
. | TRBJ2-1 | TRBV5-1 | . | CASSLHYGNEQFF | TGCGCCAGCAGCTTGCACTACGGCAATGAGCAGTTCTTC
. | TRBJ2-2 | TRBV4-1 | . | CASSQVLAGAGGELFF | TGCGCCAGCAGCCAAGTCCTGGCAGGGGCCGGCGGGGAGCTGTTTTTT
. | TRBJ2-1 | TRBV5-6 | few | CASGVTGISYNEQFF | TGTGCCAGCGGGGTTACGGGGATCTCCTACAATGAGCAGTTCTTC
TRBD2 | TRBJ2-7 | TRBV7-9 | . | CASSTGRRTSGSSLDEQYF | TGTGCCAGCAGCACTGGTAGGCGGACTAGCGGGAGTTCTTTAGACGAGCAGTACTTC
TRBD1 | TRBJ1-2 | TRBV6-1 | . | CASERQGSNYGYTF | TGTGCCAGCGAGAGACAGGGTTCCAACTATGGCTACACCTTC
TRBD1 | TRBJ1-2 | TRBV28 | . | CASSGDRPYGYTF | TGTGCCAGCAGTGGGGACAGGCCTTATGGCTACACCTTC
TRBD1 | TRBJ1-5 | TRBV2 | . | CASFGDRNQPQHF | TGTGCCAGCTTCGGGGACAGGAATCAGCCCCAGCATTTT
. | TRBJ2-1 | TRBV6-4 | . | CASSDSPTNEQFF | TGTGCCAGCAGTGACTCTCCTACGAATGAGCAGTTCTTC
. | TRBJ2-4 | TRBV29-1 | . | CSVITGNGNIQYF | TGCAGCGTTATTACAGGGAACGGGAACATTCAGTACTTC
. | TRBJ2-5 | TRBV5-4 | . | CASSSTGGGAETQYF | TGTGCCAGCAGCTCGACCGGGGGAGGTGCGGAGACCCAGTACTTC
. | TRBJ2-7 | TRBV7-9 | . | CASSLDQAEQYF | TGTGCCAGCAGCTTAGATCAGGCAGAGCAGTACTTC
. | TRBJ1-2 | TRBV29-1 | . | CSVESVGGYTF | TGCAGCGTTGAAAGCGTCGGTGGCTACACCTTC
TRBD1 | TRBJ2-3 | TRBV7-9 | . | CASSLAPTGPTYTDTQYF | TGTGCCAGCAGCTTAGCGCCGACAGGGCCAACTTACACAGATACGCAGTATTTT
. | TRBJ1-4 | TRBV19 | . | CASSNSATNEKLFF | TGTGCCAGTAGTAACAGTGCAACTAATGAAAAACTGTTTTTT
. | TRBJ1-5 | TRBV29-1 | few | CSVVVGREPQHF | TGCAGCGTTGTCGTCGGGCGGGAGCCCCAGCATTTT
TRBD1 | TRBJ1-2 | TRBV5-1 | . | CASSKNLIQGSAGYTF | TGCGCCAGCAGCAAGAACCTAATACAGGGGTCCGCTGGCTACACCTTC
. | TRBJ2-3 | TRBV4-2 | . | CASSQDGINTDTQYF | TGTGCCAGCAGCCAAGACGGGATTAACACAGATACGCAGTATTTT
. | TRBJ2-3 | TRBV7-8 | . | CASSPGEADTQYF | TGTGCCAGCAGCCCGGGAGAGGCAGATACGCAGTATTTT
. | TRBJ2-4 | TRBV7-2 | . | CASSHGQRNIQYF | TGTGCCAGCAGCCACGGACAGCGTAACATTCAGTACTTC
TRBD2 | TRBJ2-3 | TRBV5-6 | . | CASSFLAGGFTDTQYF | TGTGCCAGCAGCTTTCTAGCGGGAGGGTTCACAGATACGCAGTATTTT
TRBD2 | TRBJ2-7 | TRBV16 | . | CASSLSGSVSYEQYF | TGTGCCAGCAGCCTTAGCGGGAGTGTCTCCTACGAGCAGTACTTC
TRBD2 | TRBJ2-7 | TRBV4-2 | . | CASSQPGTSPYEQYF | TGTGCCAGCAGCCAGCCCGGGACTAGTCCCTACGAGCAGTACTTC
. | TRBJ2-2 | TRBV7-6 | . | CASSPENPFSNTGELFF | TGTGCCAGCAGCCCGGAGAATCCTTTTAGTAACACCGGGGAGCTGTTTTTT
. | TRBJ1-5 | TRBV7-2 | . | CASSLDSSNQPQHF | TGTGCCAGCAGCTTAGACAGTAGCAATCAGCCCCAGCATTTT
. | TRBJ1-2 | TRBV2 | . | CASTEGDTNYGYTF | TGTGCCAGCACCGAAGGGGACACAAACTATGGCTACACCTTC
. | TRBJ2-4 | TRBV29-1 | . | CSVEEGGAGAKNIQYF | TGCAGCGTTGAAGAGGGGGGGGCCGGAGCCAAAAACATTCAGTACTTC
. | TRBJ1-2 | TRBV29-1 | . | CSVGTLYGYTF | TGCAGCGTTGGGACACTCTATGGCTACACCTTC
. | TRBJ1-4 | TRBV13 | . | CASSPGGSEKLFF | TGTGCCAGCAGCCCGGGAGGTTCCGAAAAACTGTTTTTT
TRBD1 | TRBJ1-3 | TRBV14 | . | CASSQDRWRGQSSGNTIYF | TGTGCCAGCAGCCAAGATAGATGGAGGGGACAGAGCTCTGGAAACACCATATATTTT
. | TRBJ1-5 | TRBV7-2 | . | CASGRGTNQPQHF | TGTGCCAGCGGCAGGGGTACCAATCAGCCCCAGCATTTT
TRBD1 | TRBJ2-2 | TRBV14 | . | CASSQLRTGRGGELFF | TGTGCCAGCAGCCAACTACGGACAGGGCGAGGCGGGGAGCTGTTTTTT
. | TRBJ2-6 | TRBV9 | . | CASSVGSGAGANVLTF | TGTGCCAGCAGCGTAGGCTCAGGGGCTGGGGCCAACGTCCTGACTTTC
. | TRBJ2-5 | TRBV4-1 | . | CASSQDPGLQETQYF | TGCGCCAGCAGCCAAGATCCGGGTCTCCAAGAGACCCAGTACTTC
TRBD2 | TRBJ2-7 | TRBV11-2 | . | CASSWGLAGNYEQYF | TGTGCCAGCAGCTGGGGACTAGCGGGTAACTACGAGCAGTACTTC
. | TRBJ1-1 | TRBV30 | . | CAWSTTVAGGAFF | TGTGCCTGGAGTACCACCGTGGCAGGTGGGGCTTTCTTT
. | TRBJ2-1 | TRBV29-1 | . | CSVGAGFF | TGCAGCGTCGGAGCTGGGTTCTTC
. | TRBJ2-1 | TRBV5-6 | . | CASSLKAGGGYNEQFF | TGTGCCAGCAGCTTGAAGGCGGGTGGGGGGTACAATGAGCAGTTCTTC
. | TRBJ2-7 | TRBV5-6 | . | CASSLLEGAYVAYEQYF | TGTGCCAGCAGCTTGTTGGAGGGGGCTTACGTGGCCTACGAGCAGTACTTC